This T cell receptor beta chain comes out of a study of cytomegalovirus exposure and HLA in healthy donors. Study results and limitations: An analysis done earlier found most TCR beta V segments productive about 90% or about 30% of the time. One cluster of highly shared sequence variants probably arose as a sequencing artifact.

The PCR made use of 60 Vbeta and 13 Jbeta primers. Some clones are missing from TCRdb's copy, which holds only in-frame ones; the method was immunoSEQ multiplex PCR. This table holds 70,000 to 80,000 clones, approximately 72% found once. J lost 0 bases, V lost 5 bases, and 4 bases had no gene match. The CDR3 has 16 amino acids. Germline CDR1 is MGHRA and CDR2 is YSYEKL. A remark on this clone: Its specificity is not known.

Sequences were obtained from PBMCs. This receptor was taken from a woman between 35 and 50 years old in good health and CMV-seropositive. The rearrangement joins TRBV4-1 to TRBJ1-3; the match to TRBD1 covers 10 bases. CDR3 residues: CASSLTGGISGNTIYF. The CDR3 nucleotides are TGCGCCAGCAGCTTGACAGGGGGCATCTCTGGAAACACCATATATTTT.